Listed below are T cell receptor beta chains from one sample, sequenced in a study of blood T cell repertoires in COVID-19. The protocol was immunoSEQ multiplex PCR, while the TCRdb copy is restricted to in-frame clones and leaves out a portion. The repertoire holds some 350,000 clones, approximately 86% seen once, with 3% in the top ten. The sample taken for sequencing was peripheral blood. The receptors here all came from a human donor in a cohort sampled during active COVID-19. CDR3s include the opening cysteine and the closing phenylalanine or tryptophan. The D gene is left open where the match is weak. Size tells how often a clone was seen (once, few, many) or the class of an expanded clone, and some rows leave it out.

J gene,clone size,D gene,V gene,CDR3 protein,CDR3 DNA
TRBJ2-7,-,-,TRBV2,CASRRESYEQYF,TGTGCCAGCCGGCGGGAATCCTACGAGCAGTACTTC
TRBJ1-6,once,-,TRBV7-3,CASSARSSSESPLHF,TGTGCCAGCAGCGCCCGGAGCTCTAGCGAGTCACCCCTCCACTTT
TRBJ2-2,-,-,TRBV5-5,CASSFTRFGGGTGELFF,TGTGCCAGCAGCTTCACCCGTTTCGGGGGTGGAACCGGGGAGCTGTTTTTT
TRBJ2-1,-,-,TRBV9,CASSPRGNYNEQFF,TGTGCCAGCAGCCCTCGGGGTAACTACAATGAGCAGTTCTTC
TRBJ1-2,-,TRBD1,TRBV19,CASSIRSGTGHGGYTF,TGTGCCAGTAGTATCCGATCCGGGACAGGCCACGGCGGCTACACCTTC
TRBJ2-1,-,-,TRBV7-6,CASSPIPTGDSYNEQFF,TGTGCCAGCAGCCCTATACCGACAGGAGACTCCTACAATGAGCAGTTCTTC
TRBJ2-7,-,-,TRBV9,CASSIRPSNEQYF,TGTGCCAGCAGTATACGCCCGAGCAACGAGCAGTACTTC
TRBJ2-5,-,-,TRBV29-1,CSVDTVETQYF,TGCAGCGTTGATACGGTAGAGACCCAGTACTTC
TRBJ2-5,many,TRBD1,TRBV19,CASSIGYRGQETQYF,TGTGCCAGTAGTATAGGGTACAGGGGGCAAGAGACCCAGTACTTC
TRBJ2-3,-,-,TRBV28,CASNSRAEPTDTQYF,TGTGCCAGCAACTCCAGGGCAGAGCCCACAGATACGCAGTATTTT
TRBJ1-2,-,TRBD1,TRBV7-6,CASSLGQGRNYGYTF,TGTGCCAGCAGCCTGGGACAGGGTCGTAACTATGGCTACACCTTC
TRBJ2-1,-,TRBD2,TRBV5-1,CASSFRTSGLDEQFF,TGCGCCAGCAGCTTCCGGACTAGCGGGTTGGATGAGCAGTTCTTC
TRBJ2-3,-,TRBD1,TRBV2,CAMTGGRGTDTQYF,TGTGCCATGACAGGGGGGAGGGGCACAGATACGCAGTATTTT
TRBJ2-3,-,-,TRBV28,CASSFPASGTDTQYF,TGTGCCAGCAGTTTCCCAGCGTCGGGGACAGATACGCAGTATTTT
TRBJ2-2,-,TRBD1,TRBV19,CASLASPGQGASNTGELFF,TGTGCCAGTCTCGCCTCTCCGGGACAGGGGGCTTCAAACACCGGGGAGCTGTTTTTT
TRBJ1-5,-,-,TRBV15,CATSRDREYQPQHF,TGTGCCACCAGCAGAGATAGGGAGTATCAGCCCCAGCATTTT
TRBJ2-6,-,-,TRBV5-5,CASSFYLAGANVLTF,TGTGCCAGCAGCTTCTACTTGGCTGGGGCCAACGTCCTGACTTTC
TRBJ2-3,-,TRBD2,TRBV4-2,CASSQVVAGGPDTQYF,TGTGCCAGCAGCCAAGTAGTAGCGGGGGGGCCGGATACGCAGTATTTT
TRBJ1-5,-,TRBD1,TRBV6-2/TRBV6-3,CASSYMGQGVSQPQHF,TGTGCCAGCAGTTACATGGGACAGGGGGTGAGCCAGCCCCAGCATTTT
TRBJ1-2,-,TRBD1,TRBV4-1,CASSQLSGQGGGYTF,TGCGCCAGCAGCCAATTAAGCGGACAGGGTGGTGGCTACACCTTC
TRBJ2-1,few,TRBD1,TRBV28,CASLGDSSYNEQFF,TGTGCCAGCCTAGGGGACAGCTCCTACAATGAGCAGTTCTTC
TRBJ1-4,-,TRBD1,TRBV19,CASSRLQGTPTNEKLFF,TGTGCCAGTAGTAGACTACAGGGGACCCCAACTAATGAAAAACTGTTTTTT
TRBJ1-5,-,TRBD1,TRBV19,CASSHTGGNQPQHF,TGTGCCAGTAGCCACACAGGGGGCAATCAGCCCCAGCATTTT
TRBJ1-3,-,-,TRBV14,CASSQGSAGNTIYF,TGTGCCAGCAGCCAAGGATCCGCGGGAAACACCATATATTTT
TRBJ2-1,-,-,TRBV30,CAWSGGPLTYNEQFF,TGTGCCTGGAGTGGCGGGCCTTTAACCTACAATGAGCAGTTCTTC
TRBJ2-1,once,TRBD2,TRBV9,CASSPSSGGRNEQFF,TGTGCCAGCAGCCCATCTAGCGGGGGCAGGAATGAGCAGTTCTTC
TRBJ2-5,once,TRBD2,TRBV3-1/TRBV3-2,CASSQDPAGLQETQYF,TGTGCCAGCAGCCAAGACCCAGCGGGGTTACAAGAGACCCAGTACTTC
TRBJ1-6,-,TRBD1,TRBV3-1/TRBV3-2,CASSDRVSPLHF,TGTGCCAGCAGCGACAGGGTTTCACCCCTCCACTTT
TRBJ1-1,-,-,TRBV2,CASSSGNTEAFF,TGTGCCAGCAGTTCAGGGAACACTGAAGCTTTCTTT
TRBJ1-2,-,-,TRBV24-1,CATGDPGGYTF,TGTGCCACAGGGGATCCGGGCGGCTACACCTTC
TRBJ2-1,-,-,TRBV5-1,CASSLPKGGLVEQFF,TGCGCCAGCAGCCTCCCCAAGGGGGGGCTTGTTGAGCAGTTCTTC
TRBJ1-5,-,-,TRBV19,CASSIGLYDQPQHF,TGTGCCAGTAGTATTGGCCTTTACGATCAGCCCCAGCATTTT
TRBJ2-7,-,TRBD1,TRBV5-4,CASSSQTGESEQYF,TGTGCCAGCAGCTCTCAGACAGGGGAAAGCGAGCAGTACTTC
TRBJ1-1,-,TRBD1,TRBV25-1,CASSEDRGDTEAFF,TGTGCCAGCAGTGAAGACAGGGGGGACACTGAAGCTTTCTTT
TRBJ2-3,-,-,TRBV21-1,CASSIPRVSTDTQYF,TGTGCCAGCAGCATACCCCGGGTGAGCACAGATACGCAGTATTTT
TRBJ1-2,-,TRBD1,TRBV5-1,CASSLDLFRGGGDYGYTF,TGCGCCAGCAGCTTGGATCTTTTTCGAGGGGGCGGGGACTATGGCTACACCTTC
TRBJ1-1,once,TRBD1,TRBV28,CASSSPGTGMNTEAFF,TGTGCCAGCAGTTCGCCCGGGACAGGCATGAACACTGAAGCTTTCTTT
TRBJ1-5,-,TRBD1,TRBV6-6,CASSYVTGAGQPQHF,TGTGCCAGCAGTTACGTGACAGGGGCGGGACAGCCCCAGCATTTT
TRBJ2-3,-,-,TRBV7-9,CASSLLSPDRGTQYF,TGTGCCAGCAGCTTGTTATCCCCTGATCGGGGTACGCAGTATTTT
TRBJ1-2,-,-,TRBV19,CASSDYYYGYTF,TGTGCCAGTAGCGACTACTACTATGGCTACACCTTC
TRBJ1-3,-,TRBD1,TRBV5-1,CASSLRQGIRNTIYF,TGCGCCAGCAGCCTACGACAGGGGATTCGAAACACCATATATTTT
TRBJ1-1,-,-,TRBV5-1,CASSLGQGGTEAFF,TGCGCCAGCAGCTTGGGGCAGGGTGGTACTGAAGCTTTCTTT
TRBJ1-2,-,-,TRBV28,CASSLLGQSYTF,TGTGCCAGCAGTTTACTTGGACAGAGCTACACCTTC
TRBJ2-4,-,TRBD1,TRBV5-4,CASSIRTGGVGNIQYF,TGTGCCAGCAGCATCAGGACAGGGGGCGTGGGAAACATTCAGTACTTC
TRBJ1-2,-,-,TRBV24-1,CATSAGIYGYTF,TGTGCCACCAGTGCCGGGATTTATGGCTACACCTTC
TRBJ2-2,-,-,TRBV7-9,CASSFPRYRPGELFF,TGTGCCAGCAGCTTCCCCCGATACAGGCCCGGGGAGCTGTTTTTT
TRBJ1-1,-,-,TRBV7-8,CASSLYQMLNTEAFF,TGTGCCAGCAGCTTGTATCAGATGTTGAACACTGAAGCTTTCTTT
TRBJ2-5,-,-,TRBV5-1,CASSPVVEETQYF,TGCGCCAGCAGCCCGGTCGTGGAGGAGACCCAGTACTTC
TRBJ1-6,-,TRBD1,TRBV27,CASSPGTGGVNSPLHF,TGTGCCAGCAGCCCAGGAACAGGGGGAGTTAATTCACCCCTCCACTTT
TRBJ2-5,-,TRBD1,TRBV5-1,CASSFLRDRGCETQYF,TGCGCCAGCAGCTTCTTGAGGGACAGGGGGTGTGAGACCCAGTACTTC